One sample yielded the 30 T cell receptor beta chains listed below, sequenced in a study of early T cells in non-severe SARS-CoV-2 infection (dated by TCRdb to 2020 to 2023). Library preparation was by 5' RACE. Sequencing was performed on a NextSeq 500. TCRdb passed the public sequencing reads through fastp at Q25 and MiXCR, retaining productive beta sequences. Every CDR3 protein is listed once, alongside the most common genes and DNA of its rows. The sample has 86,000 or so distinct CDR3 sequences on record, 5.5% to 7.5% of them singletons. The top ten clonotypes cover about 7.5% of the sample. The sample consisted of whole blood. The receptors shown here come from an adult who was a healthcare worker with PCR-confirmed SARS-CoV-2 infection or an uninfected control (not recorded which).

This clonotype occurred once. CDR3 nucleotide sequence: TGTGCCAGCAGCCAAGTCCGCGGCGCGAGCGGGAGATACGAGCAGTACTTC. Encoded protein: CASSQVRGASGRYEQYF. The chain joins TRBV3-1 to TRBJ2-7, with 8 positions matching TRBD2. The junction had 12 bases not matched to a gene; V was cut back by 1 base and J by 4 bases. Germline V gives CDR1 LGHDT, CDR2 YNNKEL (reference sequence). This CDR3 spans 17 amino acids.

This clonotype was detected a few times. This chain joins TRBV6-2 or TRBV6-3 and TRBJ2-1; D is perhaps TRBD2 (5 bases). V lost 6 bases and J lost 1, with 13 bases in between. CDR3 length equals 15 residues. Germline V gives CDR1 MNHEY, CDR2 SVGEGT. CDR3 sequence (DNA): TGTGCCAGCAGCCCAAGCGGAGAATCCTACAATGAGCAGTTCTTC. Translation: CASSPSGESYNEQFF.

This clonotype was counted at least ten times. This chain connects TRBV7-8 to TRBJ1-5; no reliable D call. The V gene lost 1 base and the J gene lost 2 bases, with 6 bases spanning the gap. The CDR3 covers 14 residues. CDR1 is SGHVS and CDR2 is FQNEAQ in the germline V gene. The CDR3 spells CASSLEYGNQPQHF. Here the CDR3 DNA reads TGTGCCAGCAGCTTAGAGTACGGCAATCAGCCCCAGCATTTT. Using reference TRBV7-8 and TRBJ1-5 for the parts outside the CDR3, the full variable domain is GAGVSQSPRYKVAKRGQDVALRCDPISGHVSLFWYQQALGQGPEFLTYFQNEAQLDKSGLPSDRFFAERPEGSVSTLKIQRTQQEDSAVYLCASSLEYGNQPQHFGDGTRLSIL.

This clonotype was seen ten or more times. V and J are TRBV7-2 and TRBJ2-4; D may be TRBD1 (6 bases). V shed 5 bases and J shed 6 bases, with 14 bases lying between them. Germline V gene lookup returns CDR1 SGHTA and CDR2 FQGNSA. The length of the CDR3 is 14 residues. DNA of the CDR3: TGTGCCAGCAGCCAGAACAGGGAGATAAACATTCAGTACTTC. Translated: CASSQNREINIQYF.

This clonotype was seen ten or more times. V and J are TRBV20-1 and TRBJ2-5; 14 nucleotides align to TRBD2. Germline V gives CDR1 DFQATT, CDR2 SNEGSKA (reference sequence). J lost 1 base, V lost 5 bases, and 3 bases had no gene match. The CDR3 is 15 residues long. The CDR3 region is CSAVGLAGAQETQYF. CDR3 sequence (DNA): TGCAGTGCTGTGGGACTAGCGGGAGCCCAAGAGACCCAGTACTTC.

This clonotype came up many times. In nucleotides, the CDR3 is TGTGCCAGCAGTTTATACGGGCGCGGGACGGGGAACACTGAAGCTTTCTTT. Protein product: CASSLYGRGTGNTEAFF. The chain is built from TRBV28 and TRBJ1-1, with a possible D match to TRBD1 (5 bases). This CDR3 contains 17 residues. Trimming removed 1 base from V and 1 base from J, with 16 bases in between. Germline assignment: CDR1 MDHEN and CDR2 SYDVKM. The variable domain in full, with the rest retrieved from reference TRBV28 and TRBJ1-1, is DVKVTQSSRYLVKRTGEKVFLECVQDMDHENMFWYRQDPGLGLRLIYFSYDVKMKEKGDIPEGYSVSREKKERFSLILESASTNQTSMYLCASSLYGRGTGNTEAFFGQGTRLTVV.

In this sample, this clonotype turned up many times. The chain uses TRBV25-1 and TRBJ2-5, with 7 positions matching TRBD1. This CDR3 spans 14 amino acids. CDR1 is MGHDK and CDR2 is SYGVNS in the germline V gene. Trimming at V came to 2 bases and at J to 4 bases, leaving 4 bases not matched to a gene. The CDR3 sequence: CASSEDRVVETQYF. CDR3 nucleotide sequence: TGTGCCAGCAGTGAAGACAGGGTGGTAGAGACCCAGTACTTC.

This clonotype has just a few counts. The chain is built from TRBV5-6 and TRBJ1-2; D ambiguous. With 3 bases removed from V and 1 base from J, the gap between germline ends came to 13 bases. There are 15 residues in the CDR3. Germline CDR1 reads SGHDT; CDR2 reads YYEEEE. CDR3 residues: CASSSPEWINYGYTF. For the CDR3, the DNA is TGTGCCAGCAGCTCCCCCGAGTGGATTAACTATGGCTACACCTTC.

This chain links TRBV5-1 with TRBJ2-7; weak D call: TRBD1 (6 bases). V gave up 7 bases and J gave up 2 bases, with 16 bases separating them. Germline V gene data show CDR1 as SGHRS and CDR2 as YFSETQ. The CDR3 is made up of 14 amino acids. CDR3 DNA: TGCGCCAGCGGCATGACAGGAATACCCTACGAGCAGTACTTC. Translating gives CASGMTGIPYEQYF.

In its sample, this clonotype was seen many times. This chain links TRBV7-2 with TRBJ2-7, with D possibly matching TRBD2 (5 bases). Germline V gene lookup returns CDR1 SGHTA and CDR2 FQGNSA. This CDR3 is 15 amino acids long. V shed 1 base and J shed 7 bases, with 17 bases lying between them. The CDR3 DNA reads TGTGCCAGCAGCTTAGACCCGGGAAGCACGGGGGAGCAGTACTTC. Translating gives CASSLDPGSTGEQYF.

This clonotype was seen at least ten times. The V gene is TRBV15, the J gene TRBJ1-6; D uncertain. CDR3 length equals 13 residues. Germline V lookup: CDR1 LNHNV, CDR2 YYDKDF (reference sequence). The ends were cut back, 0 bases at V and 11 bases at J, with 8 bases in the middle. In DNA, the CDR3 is TGTGCCACCAGCAGAGATCTGGGAGCACCCCTCCACTTT. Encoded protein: CATSRDLGAPLHF. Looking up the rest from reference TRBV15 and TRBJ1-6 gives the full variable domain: DAMVIQNPRYQVTQFGKPVTLSCSQTLNHNVMYWYQQKSSQAPKLLFHYYDKDFNNEADTPDNFQSRRPNTSFCFLDIRSPGLGDTAMYLCATSRDLGAPLHFGNGTRLTVT.

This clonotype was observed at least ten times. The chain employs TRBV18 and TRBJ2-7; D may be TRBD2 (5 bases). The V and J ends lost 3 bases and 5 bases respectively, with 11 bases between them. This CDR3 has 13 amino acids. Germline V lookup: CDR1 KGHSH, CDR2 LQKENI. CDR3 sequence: CASSPSGNNEQYF. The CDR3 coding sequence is TGTGCCAGCTCACCTTCGGGGAATAACGAGCAGTACTTC.

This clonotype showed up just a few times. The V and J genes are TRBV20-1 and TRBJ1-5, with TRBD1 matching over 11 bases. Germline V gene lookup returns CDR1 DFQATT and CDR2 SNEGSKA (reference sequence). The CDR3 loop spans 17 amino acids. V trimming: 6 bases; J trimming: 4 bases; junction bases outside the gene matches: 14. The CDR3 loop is CSAYSPGTGGRNQPQHF. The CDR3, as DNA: TGCAGTGCGTACAGCCCGGGGACAGGGGGTAGGAATCAGCCCCAGCATTTT.

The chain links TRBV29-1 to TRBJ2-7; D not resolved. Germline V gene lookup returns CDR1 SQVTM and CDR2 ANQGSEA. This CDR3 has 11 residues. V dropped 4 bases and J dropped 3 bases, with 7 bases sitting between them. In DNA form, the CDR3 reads TGCAGCGTTGTAGGCCACTACGAGCAGTACTTC. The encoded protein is CSVVGHYEQYF.

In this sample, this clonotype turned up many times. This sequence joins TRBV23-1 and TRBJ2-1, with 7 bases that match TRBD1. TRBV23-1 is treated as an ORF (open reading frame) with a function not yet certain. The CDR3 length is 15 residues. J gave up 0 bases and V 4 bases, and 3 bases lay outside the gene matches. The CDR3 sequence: CASSPPGGSYNEQFF. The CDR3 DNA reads TGCGCCAGCAGTCCTCCAGGGGGCTCCTACAATGAGCAGTTCTTC.

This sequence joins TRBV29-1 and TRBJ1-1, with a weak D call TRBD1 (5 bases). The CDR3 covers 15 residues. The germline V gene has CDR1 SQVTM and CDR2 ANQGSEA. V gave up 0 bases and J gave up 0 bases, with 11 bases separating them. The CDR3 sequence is CSVEDYGAMNTEAFF. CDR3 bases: TGCAGCGTTGAAGATTATGGGGCCATGAACACTGAAGCTTTCTTT.

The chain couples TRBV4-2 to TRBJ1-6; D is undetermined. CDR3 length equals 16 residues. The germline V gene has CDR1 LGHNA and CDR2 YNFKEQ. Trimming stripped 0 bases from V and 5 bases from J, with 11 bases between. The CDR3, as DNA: TGTGCCAGCAGCCAAGATCAGGCAGCCAATAATTCACCCCTCCACTTT. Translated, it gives CASSQDQAANNSPLHF.

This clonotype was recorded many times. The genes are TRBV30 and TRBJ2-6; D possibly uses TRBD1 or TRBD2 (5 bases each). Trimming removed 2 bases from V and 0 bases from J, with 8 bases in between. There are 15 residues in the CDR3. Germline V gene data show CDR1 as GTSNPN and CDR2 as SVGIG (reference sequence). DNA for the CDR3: TGTGCCTGGAGTCGGGGCTTCTCTGGGGCCAACGTCCTGACTTTC. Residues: CAWSRGFSGANVLTF.

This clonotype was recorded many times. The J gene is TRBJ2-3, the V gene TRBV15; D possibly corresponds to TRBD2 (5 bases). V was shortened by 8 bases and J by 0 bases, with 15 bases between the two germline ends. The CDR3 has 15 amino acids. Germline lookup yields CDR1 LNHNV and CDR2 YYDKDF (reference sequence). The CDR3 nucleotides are TGTGCCACCGGGGAGACTTCTGCTAGCACAGATACGCAGTATTTT. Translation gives CATGETSASTDTQYF.

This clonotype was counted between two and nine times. DNA of the CDR3: TGTGCCAGCTCACATGGGCCCGCCTACGAGCAGTACTTC. Residues: CASSHGPAYEQYF. J is TRBJ2-7 and V is TRBV18; D unclear. The V gene lost 4 bases and the J gene lost 2 bases, with 9 bases spanning the gap. This CDR3 comprises 13 residues. Germline CDR1 is KGHSH and CDR2 is LQKENI. The whole variable domain, filled in from reference TRBV18 and TRBJ2-7, reads NAGVMQNPRHLVRRRGQEARLRCSPMKGHSHVYWYRQLPEEGLKFMVYLQKENIIDESGMPKERFSAEFPKEGPSILRIQQVVRGDSAAYFCASSHGPAYEQYFGPGTRLTVT.

The CDR3 reads CASSQRSGSYEQYF. The CDR3 nucleotides are TGTGCCAGCAGCCAACGTAGCGGGAGTTACGAGCAGTACTTC. The chain joins TRBV3-1 to TRBJ2-7, with 9 bases matching TRBD2. Trimming at V came to 2 bases and at J to 4 bases, leaving 3 bases not matched to a gene. CDR1 and CDR2 from the germline V gene are LGHDT and YNNKEL (reference sequence). This CDR3 comprises 14 residues.

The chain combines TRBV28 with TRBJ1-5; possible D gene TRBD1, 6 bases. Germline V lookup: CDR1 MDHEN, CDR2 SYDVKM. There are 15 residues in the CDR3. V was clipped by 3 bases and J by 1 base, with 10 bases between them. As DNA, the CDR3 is TGTGCCAGCAGTTTGGGGGGCTGGAGCAATCAGCCCCAGCATTTT. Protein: CASSLGGWSNQPQHF. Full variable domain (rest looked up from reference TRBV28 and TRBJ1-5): DVKVTQSSRYLVKRTGEKVFLECVQDMDHENMFWYRQDPGLGLRLIYFSYDVKMKEKGDIPEGYSVSREKKERFSLILESASTNQTSMYLCASSLGGWSNQPQHFGDGTRLSIL.

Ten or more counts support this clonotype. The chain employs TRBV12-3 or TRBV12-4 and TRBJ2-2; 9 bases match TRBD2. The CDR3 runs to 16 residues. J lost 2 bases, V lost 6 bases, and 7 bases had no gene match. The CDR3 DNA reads TGTGCCAGCAGAGCCAGCGGGGGGCGAAACACCGGGGAGCTGTTTTTT. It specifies CASRASGGRNTGELFF.

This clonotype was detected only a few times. The CDR3 loop reads CASSYTGDSGNTIYF. In nucleotides, the CDR3 is TGTGCCAGCAGCTATACAGGGGACTCTGGAAACACCATATATTTT. The chain links TRBV6-5 to TRBJ1-3; TRBD1 agrees at 7 bases. Losses at the gene ends were 6 bases for V and 0 bases for J; bases not matched to a gene: 5. The CDR3 consists of 15 residues. Germline V lookup: CDR1 MNHEY, CDR2 SVGAGI.

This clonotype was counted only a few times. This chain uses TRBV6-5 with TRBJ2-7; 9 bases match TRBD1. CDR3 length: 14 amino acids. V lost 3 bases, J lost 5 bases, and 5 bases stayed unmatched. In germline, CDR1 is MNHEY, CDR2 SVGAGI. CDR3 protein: CASSYGTGQNEQYF. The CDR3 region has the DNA TGTGCCAGCAGTTATGGGACAGGGCAAAACGAGCAGTACTTC.

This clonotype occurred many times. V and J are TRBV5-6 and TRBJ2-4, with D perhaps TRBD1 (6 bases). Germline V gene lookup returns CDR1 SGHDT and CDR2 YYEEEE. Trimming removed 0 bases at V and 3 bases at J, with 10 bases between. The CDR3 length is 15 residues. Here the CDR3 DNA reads TGTGCCAGCAGCTTGGTACAGGGAGACAAAAACATTCAGTACTTC. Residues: CASSLVQGDKNIQYF.

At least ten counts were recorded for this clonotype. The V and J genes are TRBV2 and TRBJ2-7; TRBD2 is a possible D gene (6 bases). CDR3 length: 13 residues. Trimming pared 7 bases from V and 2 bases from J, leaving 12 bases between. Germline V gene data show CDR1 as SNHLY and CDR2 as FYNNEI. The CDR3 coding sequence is TGTGCCAGCACCCCCTGGGGGGCCTACGAGCAGTACTTC. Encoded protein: CASTPWGAYEQYF.

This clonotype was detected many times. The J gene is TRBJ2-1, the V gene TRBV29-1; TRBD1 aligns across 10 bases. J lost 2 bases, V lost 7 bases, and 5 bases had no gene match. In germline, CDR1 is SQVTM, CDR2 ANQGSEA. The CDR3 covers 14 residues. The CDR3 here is CSARQGAPYNEQFF. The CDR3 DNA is TGCAGCGCCCGACAGGGGGCTCCCTACAATGAGCAGTTCTTC.

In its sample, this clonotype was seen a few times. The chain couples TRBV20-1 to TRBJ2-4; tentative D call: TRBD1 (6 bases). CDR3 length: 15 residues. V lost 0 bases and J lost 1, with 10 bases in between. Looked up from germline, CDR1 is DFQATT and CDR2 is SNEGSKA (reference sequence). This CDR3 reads CSARDPGVAKNIQYF. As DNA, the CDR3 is TGCAGTGCTAGAGATCCAGGGGTGGCCAAAAACATTCAGTACTTC.

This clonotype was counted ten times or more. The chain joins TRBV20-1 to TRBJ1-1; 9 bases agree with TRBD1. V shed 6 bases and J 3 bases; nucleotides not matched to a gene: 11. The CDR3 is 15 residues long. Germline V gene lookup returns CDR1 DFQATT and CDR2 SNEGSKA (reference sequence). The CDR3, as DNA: TGCAGTGCGAAACAAACAGGGGGCTGGTACACTGAAGCTTTCTTT. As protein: CSAKQTGGWYTEAFF.